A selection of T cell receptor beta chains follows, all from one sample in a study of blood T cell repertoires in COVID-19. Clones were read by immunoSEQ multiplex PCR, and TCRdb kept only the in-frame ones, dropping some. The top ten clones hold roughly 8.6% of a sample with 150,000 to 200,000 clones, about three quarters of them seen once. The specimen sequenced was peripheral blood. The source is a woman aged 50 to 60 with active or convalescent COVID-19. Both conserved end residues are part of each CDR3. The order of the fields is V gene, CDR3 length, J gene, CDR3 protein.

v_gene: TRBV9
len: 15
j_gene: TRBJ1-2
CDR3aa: CASSAWDRGTNGYTF

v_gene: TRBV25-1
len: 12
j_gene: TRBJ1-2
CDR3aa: CASSDGNYGYTF

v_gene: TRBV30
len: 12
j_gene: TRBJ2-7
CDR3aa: CAWRDRVGQQYF

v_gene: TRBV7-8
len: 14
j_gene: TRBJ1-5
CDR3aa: CASSPPGQNQPQHF

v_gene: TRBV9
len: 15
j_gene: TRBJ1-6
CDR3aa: CASSVGGTGGPPLHF

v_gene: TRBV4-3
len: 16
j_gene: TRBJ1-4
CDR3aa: CASSRLTGGRDEKLFF

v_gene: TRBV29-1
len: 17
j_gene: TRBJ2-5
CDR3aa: CSVEKSTSGSTQETQYF

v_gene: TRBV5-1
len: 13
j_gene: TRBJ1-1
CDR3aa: CASSLDGTVEAFF

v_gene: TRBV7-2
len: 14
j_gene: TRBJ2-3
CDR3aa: CASSLVSGGGTQYF

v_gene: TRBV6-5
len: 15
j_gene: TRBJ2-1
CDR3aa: CASRKGTSGSNEQFF

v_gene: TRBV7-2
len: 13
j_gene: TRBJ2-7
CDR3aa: CASSRGVTSGSDF

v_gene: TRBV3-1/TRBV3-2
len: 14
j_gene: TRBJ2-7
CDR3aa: CASSQEFHGGEQYF

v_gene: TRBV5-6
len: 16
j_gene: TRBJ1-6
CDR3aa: CASAPGLSSYNSPLHF

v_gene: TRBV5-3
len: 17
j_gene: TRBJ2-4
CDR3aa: CARSRSRDRERKNIQYF

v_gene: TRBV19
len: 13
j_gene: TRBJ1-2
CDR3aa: CASSEDRGGGYTF

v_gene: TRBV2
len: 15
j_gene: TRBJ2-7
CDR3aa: CANSLADRGRDEQYF

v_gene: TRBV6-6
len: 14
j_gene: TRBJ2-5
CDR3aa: CASSNLAAQETQYF

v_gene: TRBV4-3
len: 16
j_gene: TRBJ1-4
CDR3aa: CASSQEEQGESEKLFF

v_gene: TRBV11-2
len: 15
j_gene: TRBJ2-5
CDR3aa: CASSSTPGAQETQYF

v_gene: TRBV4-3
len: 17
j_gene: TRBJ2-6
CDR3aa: CASSQEEGRGGANVLTF

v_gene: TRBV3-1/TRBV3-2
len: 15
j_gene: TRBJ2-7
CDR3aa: CASSQGALDRDEQYF

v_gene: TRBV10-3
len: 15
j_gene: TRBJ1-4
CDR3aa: CASGREAATNEKLFF

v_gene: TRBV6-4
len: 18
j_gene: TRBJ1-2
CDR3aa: CASSDLAGRQGRADGYTF

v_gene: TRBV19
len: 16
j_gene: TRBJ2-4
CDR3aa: CASSIRGVLAKNIQYF

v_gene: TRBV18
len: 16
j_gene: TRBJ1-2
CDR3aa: CASSPGQGAPSYGYTF

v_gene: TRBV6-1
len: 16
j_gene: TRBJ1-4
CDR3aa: CASSEALGATNEKLFF

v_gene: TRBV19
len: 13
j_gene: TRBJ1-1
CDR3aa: CASNSGRDTEAFF

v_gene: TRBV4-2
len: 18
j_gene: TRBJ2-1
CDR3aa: CASSQDRALSGRYNEQFF

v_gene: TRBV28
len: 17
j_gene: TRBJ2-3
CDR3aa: CASSPGTGSESTDTQYF

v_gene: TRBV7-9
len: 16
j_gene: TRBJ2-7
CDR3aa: CASSSPQDSTAYEQYF

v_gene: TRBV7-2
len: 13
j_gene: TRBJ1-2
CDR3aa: CASLRGVGYGYTF

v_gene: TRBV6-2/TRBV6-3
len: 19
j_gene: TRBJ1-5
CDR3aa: CASSRQQLQYWATNQPQHF

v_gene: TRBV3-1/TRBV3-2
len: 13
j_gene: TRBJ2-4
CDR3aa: CASSQGDRGKQYF

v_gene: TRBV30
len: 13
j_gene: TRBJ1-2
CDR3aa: CAWSPGINYGYTF

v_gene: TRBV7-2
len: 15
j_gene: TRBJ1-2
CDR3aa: CASSLDPREHYGYTF

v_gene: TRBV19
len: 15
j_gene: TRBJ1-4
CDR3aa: CASSPTRTGSEKLFF

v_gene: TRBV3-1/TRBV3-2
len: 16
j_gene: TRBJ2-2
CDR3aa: CASSQLSGGNTGELFF

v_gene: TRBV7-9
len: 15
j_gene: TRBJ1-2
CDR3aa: CASSLGQGGIYGYTF

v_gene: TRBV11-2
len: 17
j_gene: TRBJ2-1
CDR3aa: CASSLEAWTGGYNEQFF

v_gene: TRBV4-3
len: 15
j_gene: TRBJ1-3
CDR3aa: CASSQMTGGRDTIYF

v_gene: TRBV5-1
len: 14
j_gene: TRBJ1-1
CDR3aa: CASSLGQGVTEAFF

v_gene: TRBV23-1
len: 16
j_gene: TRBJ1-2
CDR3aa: CASSHAGTGEDYGYTF

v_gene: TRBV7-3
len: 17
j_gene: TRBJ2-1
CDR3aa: CASSLTPGWTGQDEQFF

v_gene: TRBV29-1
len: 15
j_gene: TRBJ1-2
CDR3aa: CSVEDGEGLNYGYTF

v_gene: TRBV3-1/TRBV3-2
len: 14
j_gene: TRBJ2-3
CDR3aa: CASSLGSPPDTQYF

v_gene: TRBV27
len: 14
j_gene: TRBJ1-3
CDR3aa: CARDPHRDGNTIYF

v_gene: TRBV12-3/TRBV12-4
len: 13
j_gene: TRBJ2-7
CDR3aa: CASSRRTGLEQYF

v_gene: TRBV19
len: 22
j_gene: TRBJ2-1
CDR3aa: CASSTHDLTRTSGRARYNEQFF

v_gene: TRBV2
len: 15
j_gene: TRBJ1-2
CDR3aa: CASSGGRQGFYGYTF

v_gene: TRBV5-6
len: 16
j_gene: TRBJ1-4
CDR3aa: CASSHIGTGGNEKLFF

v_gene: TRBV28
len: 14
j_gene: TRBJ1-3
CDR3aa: CASSTESSGNTIYF

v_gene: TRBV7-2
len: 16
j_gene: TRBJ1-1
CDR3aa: CASSLAVPTGNTEAFF

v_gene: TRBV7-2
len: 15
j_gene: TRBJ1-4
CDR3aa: CASSPNGSGNEKLFF

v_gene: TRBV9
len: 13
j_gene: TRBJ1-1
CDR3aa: CASSVGMASGAFF